These 19 T cell receptor beta chains were all obtained from the same sample, sequenced in a study of somatic mutations in cytotoxic T cells in rheumatoid arthritis. Sequencing used immunoSEQ multiplex PCR; TCRdb keeps in-frame clones, though not all of them. The sample has roughly 4,100 clones, 85% to 95% seen once. Sequencing was performed on CD8+ T cells sorted from blood. All receptors derive from a woman aged 60-75 years with rheumatoid arthritis.

The rearrangement uses TRBV18 and TRBJ2-1; maybe TRBD2 (7 bases). The V and J ends lost 2 bases and 9 bases respectively, with 17 bases between them. The CDR3 covers 15 residues. Germline V lookup: CDR1 KGHSH, CDR2 LQKENI. CDR3 nucleotides: TGTGCCAGCTCACCAGCCGGGGGGCGTCATACTGAGCAGTTCTTC. It specifies CASSPAGGRHTEQFF.

The CDR3 spells CASSPSARGETQYF. In DNA form, the CDR3 reads TGCGCCAGCAGCCCGTCGGCTAGAGGGGAGACCCAGTACTTC. The chain is built from TRBV5-1 and TRBJ2-5, with a weak D call TRBD2 (5 bases). The V end lost 4 bases, the J end lost 5 bases, and 15 bases lay between the germline ends. CDR3 length equals 14 residues. Germline V gives CDR1 SGHRS, CDR2 YFSETQ.

The V call is TRBV10-2, the J call TRBJ2-1, with 7 bases identical to TRBD2. This CDR3 comprises 15 residues. Germline loops: CDR1 WSHSY, CDR2 SAAADI. The V and J ends lost 0 bases and 7 bases, in that order; junction bases with no gene match: 6. In nucleotides, the CDR3 is TGCGCCAGCAGTGAGTCGGCGGGAGTGATTAATGAGCAGTTCTTC. It encodes CASSESAGVINEQFF.

V is TRBV6-1 and J is TRBJ1-2; 9 bases are a match to TRBD1. The V gene's germline CDR1 is MNHNS and CDR2 SASEGT. The CDR3 consists of 15 residues. With 6 bases clipped from V and 8 bases from J, the junction kept 13 bases outside the gene matches. The CDR3 coding sequence is TGTGCCAGCAGAGGGACAGGGAAAGTTCGGGGCGGCTACACCTTC. Translating gives CASRGTGKVRGGYTF.

The V gene is TRBV29-1, the J gene TRBJ2-6; 9 bases are a match to TRBD1. The CDR3 covers 17 residues. Germline V gives CDR1 SQVTM, CDR2 ANQGSEA. Trimming cost V 0 bases and J 0 bases; bases outside gene matches: 3. CDR3 in amino acids: CSVEDQTGGSGANVLTF. DNA for the CDR3: TGCAGCGTTGAAGACCAGACAGGGGGCTCTGGGGCCAACGTCCTGACTTTC.

The J gene is TRBJ2-1, the V gene TRBV27; 11 positions agree with TRBD2. From germline, CDR1 is MNHEY and CDR2 SMNVEV (reference sequence). The CDR3 consists of 15 residues. J lost 5 bases, V lost 5 bases, and 5 bases had no gene match. CDR3 loop: CASSPLAGGNNEQFF. CDR3 sequence (DNA): TGTGCCAGCAGTCCCTTAGCGGGGGGGAACAATGAGCAGTTCTTC.

The table lists this clone with a few counts. The V call is TRBV7-9, the J call TRBJ1-5; unclear D gene. The CDR3 totals 14 residues. V was shortened by 3 bases and J by 3 bases, with 9 bases between the two germline ends. The germline V gene encodes CDR1 SEHNR and CDR2 FQNEAQ (reference sequence). The CDR3 protein is CASSLSGPNQPQHF. CDR3 bases: TGTGCCAGCAGCTTGAGTGGTCCCAATCAGCCCCAGCATTTT.

V is TRBV6-5 and J is TRBJ1-5; D is undetermined. Germline V gives CDR1 MNHEY, CDR2 SVGAGI. This CDR3 is built from 14 residues. V was shortened by 2 bases and J by 2 bases, with 7 bases between the two germline ends. The CDR3 coding sequence is TGTGCCAGCAGTTACCGCCAGGGCAATCAGCCCCAGCATTTT. Protein product: CASSYRQGNQPQHF.

In DNA form, the CDR3 reads TGCGCCAGCAGCCCCGGAGTAGGACACCCCCAAGAGACCCAGTACTTC. Translation gives CASSPGVGHPQETQYF. The chain uses TRBV5-1 and TRBJ2-5, with D tentatively TRBD1 (5 bases). The germline V gene has CDR1 SGHRS and CDR2 YFSETQ. CDR3 length: 16 residues. V was pared by 4 bases and J by 1 base, with 17 bases between.

This clone was seen a single time. The chain is built from TRBV6-5 and TRBJ2-5, with D hard to call. CDR1 is MNHEY, CDR2 SVGAGI, per germline. V was cut by 1 base and J by 5 bases, with 11 bases left in between. This CDR3 is built from 14 residues. DNA for the CDR3: TGTGCCAGCAGTTACTTGACCTCCGGGGAGACCCAGTACTTC. Its protein is CASSYLTSGETQYF.

The J gene is TRBJ2-1, the V gene TRBV11-3; no firm D call. The CDR3 length is 12 residues. The germline gives CDR1 SGHNT, CDR2 YENEEA. Trimming took off 5 bases at V and 6 bases at J, with 8 bases between the two ends. The CDR3 reads CASSPEANEQFF. For the CDR3, the DNA is TGTGCCAGCAGCCCAGAGGCCAATGAGCAGTTCTTC.

J is TRBJ1-1 and V is TRBV28; D is undetermined. CDR1 and CDR2 from the germline V gene are MDHEN and SYDVKM. V lost 2 bases and J 5 bases, leaving 9 bases between the germline ends. CDR3 length equals 13 residues. The DNA for the CDR3 is TGTGCCAGCAGTTTACTCCAGTGGACTGAAGCTTTCTTT. Translated, it gives CASSLLQWTEAFF.

The V and J genes are TRBV28 and TRBJ1-2; perhaps TRBD1 as D (5 bases). Germline CDR1 is MDHEN and CDR2 is SYDVKM. The V end was cut by 7 bases, the J end by 4 bases, with 16 bases between. The CDR3 is 14 residues long. The CDR3 region is CASTEQTVLYGYTF. CDR3 DNA sequence: TGTGCCAGCACCGAACAGACAGTTCTCTATGGCTACACCTTC.

The chain recombines TRBV7-6 with TRBJ2-7; D unresolved. Trimming took 3 bases from V and 7 from J, leaving 13 bases between them. The CDR3 is 13 residues long. From germline, CDR1 is SGHVS and CDR2 FNYEAQ. The CDR3 bases are TGTGCCAGCAGCTTGAGGTCCCCGGAAGAGCAGTACTTC. Its translation is CASSLRSPEEQYF.

The chain couples TRBV4-1 to TRBJ2-2; D possibly corresponds to TRBD2 (5 bases). In germline, CDR1 is MGHRA, CDR2 YSYEKL. The CDR3 is 13 amino acids. V lost 0 bases, J lost 7 bases, and 6 bases lay in between. The CDR3 sequence is CASSQERVGELFF. CDR3 sequence (DNA): TGCGCCAGCAGCCAAGAGCGGGTCGGGGAGCTGTTTTTT.

The V gene is TRBV5-6, the J gene TRBJ2-7, with a possible D match to TRBD2 (6 bases). V dropped 7 bases and J dropped 2 bases, with 19 bases sitting between them. CDR1 and CDR2 from the germline V gene are SGHDT and YYEEEE. This CDR3 is built from 15 residues. The CDR3 DNA reads as TGTGCCAGCGTTGCCGACGGGGCGGGGACCTACGAGCAGTACTTC. Its translation: CASVADGAGTYEQYF.

The chain has TRBV19 and TRBJ1-1; 7 bases agree with TRBD1. Germline V gene sequence: CDR1 LNHDA, CDR2 SQIVND (reference sequence). This CDR3 has 14 residues. With 3 bases clipped from V and 4 bases from J, the junction kept 5 bases outside the gene matches. CDR3 region: CASSIRGSGTEAFF. CDR3 coding DNA: TGTGCCAGTAGTATCAGGGGGAGTGGCACTGAAGCTTTCTTT.

V and J are TRBV2 and TRBJ1-2, with D unresolved. The V and J ends lost 1 base and 1 base respectively, with 13 bases between them. CDR1 and CDR2 from the germline V gene are SNHLY and FYNNEI. This CDR3 has 16 residues. CDR3 protein: CASSEVEGYLNYGYTF. The CDR3 DNA reads as TGTGCCAGCAGTGAAGTGGAGGGATATCTTAACTATGGCTACACCTTC.

The chain has TRBV4-2 and TRBJ2-5; 8 nucleotides agree with TRBD1. Germline trimming cut 1 base from V and 2 bases from J; bases unmatched to any gene: 12. The CDR3 covers 18 residues. The germline gives CDR1 LGHNA, CDR2 YNFKEQ. CDR3 nucleotide sequence: TGTGCCAGCAGCCAAGTGTTGGCAGGGGGCGACCGGCAAGAGACCCAGTACTTC. Residues: CASSQVLAGGDRQETQYF.